These T cell receptor beta chains were read from a single sample in a study of cytomegalovirus exposure and HLA in healthy donors. Sequencing used immunoSEQ multiplex PCR; TCRdb keeps in-frame clones, though not all of them. The sample includes about 150,000 clones, more than 60% of them seen just once. Sequenced material: PBMCs. The receptors here all came from a man between 35 and 55 years old in good health and CMV-seropositive. CDR3s leave out the opening cysteine and the closing phenylalanine or tryptophan. Each record gives: clone size, V gene, CDR3 protein. Only some rows state a clone size, as once, few, many or a class for expanded clones.

>.|TRBV9
ASSVTSGGDTQY
>.|TRBV4-1
ASSPNSGIRTDTQY
>.|TRBV2
ASSGSSGRYEQY
>few|TRBV7-8
ASSLGQEIIEAF
>.|TRBV7-9
ASSSSLLAGGRNEQY
>once|TRBV10-3
AITVLPGTDTQY
>.|TRBV5-1
ASTPQNSGANVLT
>.|TRBV5-4
ASSLETVITLNTEAF
>.|TRBV5-5
ASTVWARRSYNEQF
>.|TRBV7-6
ASNRQVQETQY
>.|TRBV6-1
ASSETGTNTEAF
>many|TRBV7-9
ASNRDSYEQY
>.|TRBV5-1
ASSFSGGNEKLF
>.|TRBV6-5
ASSALGGAYNEQF
>.|TRBV7-9
ASIDGSSYNEQF
>.|TRBV2
ASSDKTDQETQY
>.|TRBV6-1
ASSQDMLGVLNTEAF
>.|TRBV28
ASSFTFRDSTYEQY
>.|TRBV5-1
ASSPGTGDTGELF
>few|TRBV5-1
ASKPGQNHNEQF
>.|TRBV25-1
ASGSQGTLYNEQF
>few|TRBV4-3
ASSQDFTRSSYEQY
>few|TRBV21-1
ASSKGKRVRGTDTQY
>once|TRBV7-9
ASSLEREGEQY
>.|TRBV4-1
ASSQALTSNYEQY
>once|TRBV10-3
AISDGQGSYGYT
>.|TRBV9
ASSTPGNTEAF
>.|TRBV5-1
ASSANPGRAYEQY
>.|TRBV11-2
ASSTTGGLSKHTIY
>.|TRBV29-1
SVGGGVSTDTQY
>once|TRBV29-1
SATSGSYNEQF
>.|TRBV7-3
ASSLGSGERGETQY
>.|TRBV7-8
ASSLAGPGGVEAF
>.|TRBV6-1
ASSTGTQY
>.|TRBV7-2
ASSIRMDRLYEQY
>.|TRBV5-1
ASSLVQVGTEAF
>.|TRBV5-1
ASSLEENGYT
>.|TRBV9
ASSVGTNSKIDTQY
>.|TRBV7-9
ASSRGTSGRDEQF
>.|TRBV5-4
ASSKREGLTGELF
>.|TRBV6-5
ASSPARGPQH